Shown below are 32 T cell receptor beta chains from a single sample sequenced in a study of T cell responses to AZD1222 COVID-19 vaccine. The repertoire was sequenced with immunoSEQ multiplex PCR; TCRdb's copy has only in-frame clones and lacks some. The data show over 110,000 clones, 90% seen once. Specimen: peripheral blood, collected 28 days after the second AZD1222 dose. The receptors come from an adult who received the AZD1222 COVID-19 vaccine.

The gene calls are TRBV7-8 and TRBJ1-3; perhaps TRBD1 as D (5 bases). The V end lost 7 bases, the J end lost 0 bases, and 16 bases lay between the germline ends. The CDR3 is 16 residues long. CDR1 SGHVS and CDR2 FQNEAQ come from the germline V gene. The DNA of the CDR3 is TGTGCCAGCACCACCTGGGACCGGCTCTCTGGAAACACCATATATTTT. It yields the protein CASTTWDRLSGNTIYF. Filled out from reference TRBV7-8 and TRBJ1-3, the complete variable domain reads GAGVSQSPRYKVAKRGQDVALRCDPISGHVSLFWYQQALGQGPEFLTYFQNEAQLDKSGLPSDRFFAERPEGSVSTLKIQRTQQEDSAVYLCASTTWDRLSGNTIYFGEGSWLTVV.

This chain connects TRBV25-1 to TRBJ2-3; D call uncertain. The CDR3 has 13 amino acids. The V end lost 5 bases, the J end lost 2 bases, and 8 bases lay between the germline ends. The germline gives CDR1 MGHDK, CDR2 SYGVNS. The CDR3 DNA is TGTGCCAGCAGTATGGAGATCACAGATACGCAGTATTTT. It specifies CASSMEITDTQYF.

The chain combines TRBV5-5 with TRBJ1-1; D is unresolved. The CDR3 is 16 amino acids. Per the germline V gene, CDR1 is SGHKS and CDR2 is YYEKEE (reference sequence). V lost 2 bases and J lost 4, with 18 bases in between. The DNA for the CDR3 is TGTGCCAGCAGCTTATCGTGGAGGGTAGCGGGCACTGAAGCTTTCTTT. Its protein is CASSLSWRVAGTEAFF.

This chain connects TRBV29-1 to TRBJ2-3; 16 positions agree with TRBD2. The germline gives CDR1 SQVTM, CDR2 ANQGSEA. This CDR3 is built from 16 residues. Unmatched junction bases numbered 4, after V lost 6 bases and J lost 1 base. The CDR3 nucleotides are TGCAGCGTAGGGACTAGCGGGAGGGGGGGCACAGATACGCAGTATTTT. The encoded protein is CSVGTSGRGGTDTQYF.

The rearrangement joins TRBV19 to TRBJ1-2; the match to TRBD1 covers 7 bases. J lost 3 bases, V lost 1 base, and 5 bases had no gene match. Per germline, CDR1 LNHDA and CDR2 SQIVND (reference sequence). The CDR3 is made up of 15 amino acids. This CDR3 is CASSIGMGQHYGYTF. The CDR3 DNA is TGTGCCAGTAGTATAGGTATGGGACAGCACTATGGCTACACCTTC.

V gene TRBV29-1 combines with J gene TRBJ1-5, with D uncertain. The V gene lost 6 bases and the J gene lost 1 base, with 7 bases spanning the gap. The CDR3 spans 12 residues. The germline V gene has CDR1 SQVTM and CDR2 ANQGSEA. The CDR3 is CSVTGSNQPQHF. The CDR3 coding sequence is TGCAGCGTGACGGGGAGCAATCAGCCCCAGCATTTT.

This clone appeared a single time. V usage is TRBV11-2 and J usage is TRBJ1-2, with TRBD1 as a possible D gene (5 bases). The CDR3 has 16 amino acids. Trimming stripped 1 base from V and 3 bases from J, with 15 bases between. The germline gives CDR1 SGHAT, CDR2 FQNNGV. CDR3 sequence reads: CASSLVVPREDYGYTF. CDR3 nucleotides: TGTGCCAGCAGCTTAGTGGTCCCCAGGGAGGACTATGGCTACACCTTC.

This chain joins TRBV28 and TRBJ1-3; D is ambiguous. Trimming took 6 bases from V and 0 from J, leaving 12 bases between them. The CDR3 covers 15 residues. Germline lookup yields CDR1 MDHEN and CDR2 SYDVKM. DNA of the CDR3: TGTGCCAGCAGCCCCGGGTATTCCTCTGGAAACACCATATATTTT. It encodes CASSPGYSSGNTIYF. The full variable domain, completed using reference TRBV28 and TRBJ1-3, is DVKVTQSSRYLVKRTGEKVFLECVQDMDHENMFWYRQDPGLGLRLIYFSYDVKMKEKGDIPEGYSVSREKKERFSLILESASTNQTSMYLCASSPGYSSGNTIYFGEGSWLTVV.

This clone was observed a single time. V is TRBV5-1 and J is TRBJ2-7, with a possible D match to TRBD1 (6 bases). CDR1 is SGHRS and CDR2 is YFSETQ in the germline V gene. Trimming removed 4 bases from V and 3 bases from J, with 17 bases in between. The CDR3 runs 15 residues. CDR3 sequence reads: CASSLATGRLYEQYV. The CDR3 bases are TGCGCCAGCAGCCTCGCGACAGGCCGGCTCTACGAGCAGTACGTC.

CDR3 loop: CASSFGTFSGNTIYF. CDR3 in DNA: TGCGCCAGCAGCTTCGGGACATTCTCTGGAAACACCATATATTTT. This rearrangement joins TRBV5-1 to TRBJ1-3; possible D gene TRBD1, 6 bases. Per the germline V gene, CDR1 is SGHRS and CDR2 is YFSETQ. Trimming stripped 2 bases from V and 0 bases from J, with 9 bases between. The CDR3 runs to 15 residues.

V and J are TRBV30 and TRBJ1-1, with no clear D. The germline gives CDR1 GTSNPN, CDR2 SVGIG (reference sequence). V lost 0 bases to trimming and J lost 6 bases, with 17 bases between them. The CDR3 sequence is 15 residues long. The CDR3 protein is CAWSVLTARGPEAFF. The DNA of the CDR3 is TGTGCCTGGAGTGTACTAACAGCTCGCGGCCCTGAAGCTTTCTTT.

The V gene is TRBV5-4, the J gene TRBJ1-1; D gene uncertain. The germline V gene encodes CDR1 SGHNT and CDR2 YYREEE (reference sequence). The CDR3 is 13 residues long. The V and J ends lost 0 bases and 6 bases respectively, with 9 bases between them. CDR3 in DNA: TGTGCCAGCAGCTTGGAAGGAGCCCCTGAAGCTTTCTTT. Translation: CASSLEGAPEAFF.

This chain connects TRBV5-6 to TRBJ2-2; 7 nucleotides align to TRBD2. J lost 3 bases, V lost 0 bases, and 14 bases had no gene match. CDR3 length: 19 residues. Per germline, CDR1 SGHDT and CDR2 YYEEEE. CDR3 residues: CASSLAGGSRGWYTGELFF. The CDR3 nucleotides are TGTGCCAGCAGCTTGGCTGGCGGGAGTAGAGGGTGGTACACCGGGGAGCTGTTTTTT.

V is TRBV6-2 or TRBV6-3 and J is TRBJ1-1; 10 positions match TRBD1. Germline loops: CDR1 MNHEY, CDR2 SVGEGT. The CDR3 has 19 amino acids. With 2 bases clipped from V and 6 bases from J, the junction kept 18 bases outside the gene matches. The CDR3 protein is CASSYTGTGEKGARAEAFF. In nucleotides, the CDR3 is TGTGCCAGCAGTTACACCGGGACAGGGGAAAAAGGGGCACGCGCTGAAGCTTTCTTT.

V usage is TRBV7-9 and J usage is TRBJ2-2, with TRBD2 matching 8 bases. With V trimmed by 5 bases and J by 0 bases, 8 bases remained unmatched. Germline values: CDR1 SEHNR, CDR2 FQNEAQ (reference sequence). The CDR3 covers 17 residues. In DNA form, the CDR3 reads TGTGCCAGCAGCCCCCACGGGGGGGCGACGAACACCGGGGAGCTGTTTTTT. The encoded protein is CASSPHGGATNTGELFF.

The CDR3 here is CASSSSDVFRTQYF. The CDR3 region has the DNA TGTGCCAGCAGCTCCTCAGATGTCTTCAGGACCCAGTACTTC. This rearrangement joins TRBV7-9 to TRBJ2-5, with unresolved D. The germline gives CDR1 SEHNR, CDR2 FQNEAQ (reference sequence). Trimming pared 4 bases from V and 7 bases from J, leaving 16 bases between. This CDR3 is 14 amino acids long.

V and J are TRBV6-2 or TRBV6-3 and TRBJ2-2, with D possibly TRBD1 on 5 matching bases. The CDR3 extends over 14 amino acids. V gave up 5 bases and J gave up 4 bases, with 11 bases separating them. From germline, CDR1 is MNHEY and CDR2 SVGEGT. This chain's CDR3 is CASSNGHSTGELFF. The CDR3 nucleotides are TGTGCCAGCAGTAACGGACACTCCACCGGGGAGCTGTTTTTT.

The chain couples TRBV15 to TRBJ2-5, with a possible D match to TRBD1 (6 bases). V was pared by 0 bases and J by 7 bases, with 18 bases between. CDR1 is LNHNV and CDR2 is YYDKDF in the germline V gene (reference sequence). This CDR3 is 16 amino acids long. CDR3 sequence (DNA): TGTGCCACCAGCAGAGATACAGGGTCAACCAAGGGGACCCAGTACTTC. Translating it yields CATSRDTGSTKGTQYF.

The chain recombines TRBV24-1 with TRBJ1-5; D gene uncertain. Trimming took off 2 bases at V and 4 bases at J, with 11 bases between the two ends. Germline-derived CDR1 and CDR2 are KGHDR and SFDVKD. The CDR3 has 15 residues. The CDR3 DNA follows: TGTGCCACCAGTGATTCAGGACGGATAAATCAGCCCCAGCATTTT. It is translated as CATSDSGRINQPQHF.

CDR3 sequence: CASTRPGDTQYF. In nucleotides, the CDR3 is TGTGCCAGCACCCGACCGGGGGATACGCAGTATTTT. This chain uses TRBV5-8 with TRBJ2-3; D perhaps matches TRBD2 (5 bases). Per germline, CDR1 SGHTS and CDR2 YDEGEE. This CDR3 has 12 residues. Trimming shortened V by 6 bases and J by 6 bases, and 11 bases separated the two germline ends.

This chain uses TRBV6-5 with TRBJ2-7, with D possibly matching TRBD1 (6 bases). With 6 bases removed from V and 1 base from J, the gap between germline ends came to 16 bases. CDR3 length: 15 amino acids. Looked up from germline, CDR1 is MNHEY and CDR2 is SVGAGI. The CDR3 region is CASSGQTGASYEQYF. The CDR3 DNA reads as TGTGCCAGCAGCGGACAGACCGGCGCGTCCTACGAGCAGTACTTC.

This clone has only one observation. Other DNA sequences from this sample encode an identical CDR3 as well. The chain uses TRBV11-2 and TRBJ2-7, with 8 nucleotides matching TRBD1. Trimming cost V 6 bases and J 2 bases; bases outside gene matches: 6. The CDR3 length is 14 residues. Germline CDR1 is SGHAT and CDR2 is FQNNGV. The DNA of the CDR3 is TGTGCCAGCAGTCCCGGGACAGGAGCCTACGAGCAGTACTTC. It is translated as CASSPGTGAYEQYF.

V is TRBV7-9 and J is TRBJ1-1, with TRBD1 matching 10 bases. The V gene's germline CDR1 is SEHNR and CDR2 FQNEAQ (reference sequence). V gave up 1 base and J gave up 6 bases; unmatched junction bases: 5. This CDR3 is 15 amino acids long. CDR3 amino acids: CASSLETGGASEAFF. The CDR3 DNA follows: TGTGCCAGCAGCTTAGAGACAGGGGGCGCGTCTGAAGCTTTCTTT.

The rearrangement links TRBV9 to TRBJ1-6; D not resolved. The CDR3 is made up of 15 amino acids. The V end was cut by 2 bases, the J end by 6 bases, with 12 bases between. The germline CDR1 and CDR2 sequences are SGDLS and YYNGEE. This chain's CDR3 is CASSVGHRGNSPLHF. The DNA of the CDR3 is TGTGCCAGCAGCGTTGGGCATCGCGGTAATTCACCCCTCCACTTT. The complete variable domain, with remaining parts taken from reference TRBV9 and TRBJ1-6, reads DSGVTQTPKHLITATGQRVTLRCSPRSGDLSVYWYQQSLDQGLQFLIQYYNGEERAKGNILERFSAQQFPDLHSELNLSSLELGDSALYFCASSVGHRGNSPLHFGNGTRLTVT.

This chain joins TRBV5-4 and TRBJ1-6; D might be TRBD1 (5 bases). V was pared by 5 bases and J by 10 bases, with 16 bases between. The CDR3 extends over 14 amino acids. Germline V lookup: CDR1 SGHNT, CDR2 YYREEE (reference sequence). CDR3 DNA: TGTGCCAGCAGTTCAGGGTACGCCGGATCACCCCTCCACTTT. It encodes CASSSGYAGSPLHF.

The chain has TRBV19 and TRBJ1-1; tentatively, D is TRBD1 (5 bases). The CDR3 has 15 amino acids. V lost 6 bases and J 4 bases, leaving 18 bases between the germline ends. The germline CDR1 and CDR2 sequences are LNHDA and SQIVND (reference sequence). The CDR3 sequence: CASSTTPDGGTEAFF. In DNA, the CDR3 is TGTGCCAGTAGCACAACCCCTGATGGGGGCACTGAAGCTTTCTTT.

The chain recombines TRBV5-1 with TRBJ1-1, with 7 bases identical to TRBD1. J gave up 4 bases and V 0 bases, and 3 bases lay outside the gene matches. From germline, CDR1 is SGHRS and CDR2 YFSETQ. The CDR3 is 14 amino acids. The CDR3 here is CASSLEQGITEAFF. The CDR3, as DNA: TGCGCCAGCAGCTTGGAACAGGGGATCACTGAAGCTTTCTTT.

CDR3 sequence: CASSLVGGELFF. The CDR3 bases are TGTGCCAGCAGCTTAGTTGGCGGGGAGCTGTTTTTT. The chain joins TRBV7-9 to TRBJ2-2, with D unresolved. This CDR3 has 12 residues. Germline-derived CDR1 and CDR2 are SEHNR and FQNEAQ (reference sequence). V lost 1 base, J lost 7 bases, and 4 bases lay in between.

V is TRBV28 and J is TRBJ1-3, with D perhaps matching TRBD1 (6 bases). V lost 8 bases and J lost 4, with 21 bases in between. CDR1 is MDHEN, CDR2 SYDVKM, per germline. The CDR3 sequence is 16 residues long. The CDR3 here is CASVLPGRGTGNTIYF. DNA for the CDR3: TGTGCCAGCGTTTTACCCGGTAGGGGGACGGGAAACACCATATATTTT.

V and J are TRBV7-2 and TRBJ1-1; no firm D call. Trimming shortened V by 3 bases and J by 1 base, and 9 bases separated the two germline ends. Germline V gene sequence: CDR1 SGHTA, CDR2 FQGNSA. The CDR3 loop spans 14 amino acids. The CDR3 DNA sequence: TGTGCCAGCAGCTTGGGCACCCAGAACACTGAAGCTTTCTTT. This encodes CASSLGTQNTEAFF.

The chain links TRBV25-1 to TRBJ2-3; TRBD2 matches 13 bases. CDR1 and CDR2 (germline): MGHDK, SYGVNS. After removal of 5 bases from V and 5 bases from J, the junction contained 7 bases not matched to a gene. The CDR3 is 16 residues long. This CDR3 reads CASSIRGLAGKDTQYF. The CDR3, as DNA: TGTGCCAGCAGTATTAGGGGACTAGCGGGAAAAGATACGCAGTATTTT.

This clone came up once. The rearrangement uses TRBV27 and TRBJ1-2; D call uncertain. Germline-derived CDR1 and CDR2 are MNHEY and SMNVEV (reference sequence). V was cut by 4 bases and J by 8 bases, with 14 bases left in between. The CDR3 is 13 residues long. Here the CDR3 reads CASSSHRGEGYTF. CDR3 bases: TGTGCCAGCAGTTCGCACCGCGGGGAAGGCTACACCTTC.